Listed below are T cell receptor beta chains from one sample, sequenced in a study of Ad26.COV2.S vaccination and SARS-CoV-2 variants. Assay: immunoSEQ multiplex PCR; the TCRdb copy retains only in-frame clones and omits some. The repertoire holds some 340,000 clones, with 70% to 90% as singletons. The specimen comprised peripheral blood, sampled in a trial of Ad26.COV2.S vaccine versus placebo. The receptors were sampled from a person between 18 and 65 years old who received the Ad26.COV2.S COVID-19 vaccine or a placebo. The CDR3 runs from the conserved cysteine through the conserved F or W. The D gene is left open where the match is weak.

j_gene: TRBJ2-3; d_gene: TRBD2; v_gene: TRBV7-2; CDR3aa: CASSRTSGTYTQYF; CDR3nt: TGTGCCAGCAGTCGGACTAGCGGGACTTATACGCAGTATTTT
j_gene: TRBJ2-5; d_gene: .; v_gene: TRBV9; CDR3aa: CASSVGIQETQYF; CDR3nt: TGTGCCAGCAGCGTTGGCATCCAAGAGACCCAGTACTTC
j_gene: TRBJ2-5; d_gene: .; v_gene: TRBV11-2; CDR3aa: CASSLRGVQETQYF; CDR3nt: TGTGCCAGCAGCCTCCGGGGAGTCCAAGAGACCCAGTACTTC
j_gene: TRBJ2-7; d_gene: TRBD1; v_gene: TRBV3-1/TRBV3-2; CDR3aa: CASGDRGYEQYF; CDR3nt: TGTGCCAGCGGGGACAGGGGGTACGAGCAGTACTTC
j_gene: TRBJ2-5; d_gene: .; v_gene: TRBV2; CDR3aa: CASSVRGYETQYF; CDR3nt: TGTGCCAGCAGTGTGCGGGGTTATGAGACCCAGTACTTC
j_gene: TRBJ1-1; d_gene: .; v_gene: TRBV5-5; CDR3aa: CASSLALPNTEAFF; CDR3nt: TGTGCCAGCAGCTTGGCGCTGCCGAACACTGAAGCTTTCTTT
j_gene: TRBJ2-3; d_gene: .; v_gene: TRBV7-2; CDR3aa: CASSRYPDTDTQYF; CDR3nt: TGTGCCAGCAGCCGCTACCCAGACACAGATACGCAGTATTTT
j_gene: TRBJ2-1; d_gene: .; v_gene: TRBV5-6; CDR3aa: CASSLEGSFSYNEQFF; CDR3nt: TGTGCCAGCAGCTTGGAGGGCAGTTTTTCCTACAATGAGCAGTTCTTC
j_gene: TRBJ2-1; d_gene: TRBD2; v_gene: TRBV6-5; CDR3aa: CAWGGDFDNEQFF; CDR3nt: TGTGCCTGGGGGGGGGATTTCGACAATGAGCAGTTCTTC
j_gene: TRBJ1-3; d_gene: .; v_gene: TRBV9; CDR3aa: CASSVDQGSSGNTIYF; CDR3nt: TGTGCCAGCAGCGTAGATCAGGGCAGTTCTGGAAACACCATATATTTT
j_gene: TRBJ1-3; d_gene: .; v_gene: TRBV5-1; CDR3aa: CASRAAASGNTIYF; CDR3nt: TGCGCCAGCAGGGCAGCAGCCTCTGGAAACACCATATATTTT